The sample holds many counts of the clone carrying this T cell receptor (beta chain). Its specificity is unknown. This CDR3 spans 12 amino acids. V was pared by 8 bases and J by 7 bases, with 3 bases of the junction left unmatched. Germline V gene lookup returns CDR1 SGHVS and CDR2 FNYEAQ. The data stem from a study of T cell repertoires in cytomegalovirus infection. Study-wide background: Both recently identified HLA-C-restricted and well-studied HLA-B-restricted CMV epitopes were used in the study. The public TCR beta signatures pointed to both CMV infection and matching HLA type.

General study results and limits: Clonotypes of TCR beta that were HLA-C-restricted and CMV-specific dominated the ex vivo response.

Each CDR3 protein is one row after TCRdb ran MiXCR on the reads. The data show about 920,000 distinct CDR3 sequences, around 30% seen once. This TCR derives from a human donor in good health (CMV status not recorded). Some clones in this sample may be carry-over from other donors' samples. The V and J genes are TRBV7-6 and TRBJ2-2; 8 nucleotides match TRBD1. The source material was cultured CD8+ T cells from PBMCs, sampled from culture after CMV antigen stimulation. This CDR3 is CASLTGGGELFF. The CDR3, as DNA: TGTGCCAGCCTCACAGGGGGCGGGGAGCTGTTTTTT.